The 20 T cell receptor beta chains below come from one sample, sequenced in a study of PD-1 blockade in classical Hodgkin lymphoma. Regarding time point: cycle 4 day 1 (C4D1), after 5 to 7 weeks of nivolumab. There was relapse after autologous stem cell transplantation in every patient, and there was variation in brentuximab vedotin exposure. Magnetic negative selection purified CD4+ T cells from thawed PBMCs. Libraries were prepared by immunoSEQ multiplex PCR; TCRdb keeps only in-frame clonotypes and omits some of them. The sample yields 30,000 to 40,000 clones, about 90% seen once. The input for sequencing was CD4+ T cells from blood, taken before the fourth cycle of nivolumab. These receptors were taken from a human donor with classical Hodgkin lymphoma.

The chain has TRBV6-1 and TRBJ1-1; no clear D gene. This CDR3 comprises 14 residues. Between the trimmed V and J ends, which lost 6 bases and 1 base, there was a span of 12 bases. CDR1 is MNHNS and CDR2 is SASEGT in the germline V gene. In nucleotides, the CDR3 is TGTGCCAGCAGCCGAGGCCCTGGGAACACTGAAGCTTTCTTT. It translates to CASSRGPGNTEAFF.

The chain has TRBV6-5 and TRBJ1-2, with a weak D call TRBD1 (6 bases). CDR1 is MNHEY, CDR2 SVGAGI, per germline. Trimming cost V 2 bases and J 4 bases, with 17 bases left between them. The CDR3 contains 16 residues. CDR3 amino acids: CASSYSDRSGAYGYTF. The CDR3 DNA follows: TGTGCCAGCAGTTACAGCGACAGGAGTGGAGCCTATGGCTACACCTTC.

V gene TRBV5-4 combines with J gene TRBJ2-5; TRBD2 matches 11 bases. V lost 4 bases, J lost 3 bases, and 5 bases stayed unmatched. Germline lookup yields CDR1 SGHNT and CDR2 YYREEE (reference sequence). The CDR3 loop spans 15 amino acids. The CDR3 nucleotides are TGTGCCAGCAGCAAAGGGACTAGCGGAAAAGAGACCCAGTACTTC. Amino acids: CASSKGTSGKETQYF.

This clone was seen once. The chain joins TRBV27 to TRBJ2-2; D is possibly TRBD1 (8 bases). The CDR3 has 17 amino acids. The germline V and J ends were trimmed by 4 bases and 3 bases, with 18 bases remaining between them. Germline assignment: CDR1 MNHEY and CDR2 SMNVEV (reference sequence). CDR3 coding DNA: TGTGCCAGCAGTTCTCCGGGACAGGCGGGAGACACCGGGGAGCTGTTTTTT. Residues: CASSSPGQAGDTGELFF.

This clone was seen more than once but under ten times. The CDR3: CASSIRGDYGYTF. The CDR3 coding sequence is TGTGCCAGTAGTATAAGGGGAGACTATGGCTACACCTTC. The chain is built from TRBV19 and TRBJ1-2, with a weak D call TRBD1 (5 bases). The V gene lost 2 bases and the J gene lost 3 bases, with 7 bases spanning the gap. The V gene's germline CDR1 is LNHDA and CDR2 SQIVND (reference sequence). This CDR3 comprises 13 residues.

This chain joins TRBV7-2 and TRBJ2-7; D possibly matches TRBD1 or TRBD2 (5 bases each). Germline CDR1 reads SGHTA; CDR2 reads FQGNSA. V lost 5 bases and J 0 bases, leaving 17 bases between the germline ends. CDR3 length: 16 residues. The CDR3 reads CASSHPPGRSSYEQYF. As DNA, the CDR3 is TGTGCCAGCAGCCACCCACCGGGACGCAGCTCCTACGAGCAGTACTTC. Supplemented by reference TRBV7-2 and TRBJ2-7, the full variable domain reads GAGVSQSPSNKVTEKGKDVELRCDPISGHTALYWYRQSLGQGLEFLIYFQGNSAPDKSGLPSDRFSAERTGGSVSTLTIQRTQQEDSAVYLCASSHPPGRSSYEQYFGPGTRLTVT.

The chain has TRBV5-1 and TRBJ2-3; 8 bases align to TRBD1. Germline CDR1 reads SGHRS; CDR2 reads YFSETQ. The CDR3 is 13 residues long. V gave up 7 bases and J gave up 4 bases; unmatched junction bases: 5. CDR3 nucleotides: TGCGCCAGCCAACAGGGGGGCGCAGATACGCAGTATTTT. It yields the protein CASQQGGADTQYF.

The genes are TRBV18 and TRBJ2-7; 8 nucleotides align to TRBD1. CDR3 length: 15 amino acids. CDR1 and CDR2 (germline): KGHSH, LQKENI. V trimming: 3 bases; J trimming: 7 bases; junction bases outside the gene matches: 11. The CDR3 here is CASSPLGTGGGEQYF. The DNA for the CDR3 is TGTGCCAGCTCACCGCTAGGGACAGGTGGGGGGGAGCAGTACTTC.

This chain uses TRBV2 with TRBJ1-4; TRBD1 is a possible D gene (5 bases). The V end was cut by 7 bases, the J end by 2 bases, with 11 bases between. The CDR3 contains 14 residues. Germline V gives CDR1 SNHLY, CDR2 FYNNEI. The CDR3 protein is CASNPAGTNEKLFF. As DNA, the CDR3 is TGTGCCAGCAACCCAGCAGGGACTAATGAAAAACTGTTTTTT.

The chain employs TRBV6-5 and TRBJ1-1; D might be TRBD1 (5 bases). Germline CDR1 is MNHEY and CDR2 is SVGAGI. V was pared by 8 bases and J by 9 bases, with 13 bases between. This CDR3 is built from 11 residues. The CDR3 sequence: CASAEQGQAFF. The CDR3 region has the DNA TGTGCCAGCGCTGAGCAGGGCCAAGCTTTCTTT.

The chain links TRBV25-1 to TRBJ1-1; TRBD1 might be the D (6 bases). The CDR3 spans 13 residues. In germline, CDR1 is MGHDK, CDR2 SYGVNS. V was shortened by 7 bases and J by 3 bases, with 12 bases between the two germline ends. The CDR3 DNA reads as TGTGCCAGCAAGCGGGGGGCTGACACTGAAGCTTTCTTT. Its translation is CASKRGADTEAFF.

The chain links TRBV30 to TRBJ2-3; 9 positions agree with TRBD2. The CDR3 covers 13 residues. Germline CDR1 and CDR2: GTSNPN and SVGIG (reference sequence). V lost 0 bases and J lost 11; bases outside the gene matches: 6. The CDR3 loop reads CAWSVAGGPGQYF. The CDR3, as DNA: TGTGCCTGGAGTGTAGCGGGAGGCCCGGGGCAGTATTTT.

The chain uses TRBV12-5 and TRBJ1-5, with D hard to call. The germline V gene encodes CDR1 LGHNT and CDR2 FRNRAP. This CDR3 contains 14 residues. Trimming removed 3 bases from V and 0 bases from J, with 6 bases in between. In DNA form, the CDR3 reads TGTGCTAGTGGTTTCCGCTCTAGCAATCAGCCCCAGCATTTT. Encoded protein: CASGFRSSNQPQHF.

The chain recombines TRBV5-4 with TRBJ2-6; D call uncertain. Germline V gives CDR1 SGHNT, CDR2 YYREEE (reference sequence). This CDR3 comprises 15 residues. Between the trimmed V and J ends, which lost 2 bases and 0 bases, there was a span of 6 bases. The DNA for the CDR3 is TGTGCCAGCAGCTTTACACCCTCTGGGGCCAACGTCCTGACTTTC. It is translated as CASSFTPSGANVLTF.

The J gene is TRBJ1-4, the V gene TRBV6-5, with D uncertain. V dropped 7 bases and J dropped 3 bases, with 15 bases sitting between them. The germline CDR1 and CDR2 sequences are MNHEY and SVGAGI. This CDR3 contains 15 residues. The chain's CDR3 is CASKDLRAPNEKLFF. As DNA, the CDR3 is TGTGCCAGCAAAGACCTCCGGGCCCCTAATGAAAAACTGTTTTTT.

The V and J genes are TRBV27 and TRBJ1-2, with 10 bases matching TRBD1. V lost 6 bases, J lost 3 bases, and 16 bases stayed unmatched. The CDR3 length is 18 residues. The germline gives CDR1 MNHEY, CDR2 SMNVEV (reference sequence). Here the CDR3 DNA reads TGTGCCAGCAGGACAGGGGGCGCTTCGGTCGGTCCCTACTATGGCTACACCTTC. It codes for CASRTGGASVGPYYGYTF.

V and J are TRBV5-1 and TRBJ2-2; 8 bases are shared with TRBD1. The CDR3 extends over 13 amino acids. V trimming: 4 bases; J trimming: 7 bases; junction bases outside the gene matches: 3. The germline CDR1 and CDR2 sequences are SGHRS and YFSETQ. The CDR3: CASSQTGDGELFF. CDR3 sequence (DNA): TGCGCCAGCAGCCAGACAGGGGACGGGGAGCTGTTTTTT.

The chain uses TRBV12-1 and TRBJ2-1; TRBD2 is the table's D call, not checked against the DNA. TRBV12-1 is a known pseudogene. The CDR3 covers 20 residues. The CDR3 DNA reads TGTGCCAGCAGCTCCGACAGAACTAGCGGGAGGGCCAGATCCTACAATGAGCAGTTCTTC. This translates into CASSSDRTSGRARSYNEQFF.

V usage is TRBV6-5 and J usage is TRBJ2-5; TRBD1 matches 11 bases. V lost 6 bases, J lost 4 bases, and 4 bases stayed unmatched. CDR3 length equals 14 residues. CDR1 is MNHEY, CDR2 SVGAGI, per germline. As DNA, the CDR3 is TGTGCCAGCAGGGACAGGGGGCTGGGAGAGACCCAGTACTTC. Translated: CASRDRGLGETQYF.

The gene calls are TRBV19 and TRBJ2-1, with 7 positions matching TRBD2. The CDR3 has 14 amino acids. Germline CDR1 reads LNHDA; CDR2 reads SQIVND (reference sequence). Losses at the gene ends were 4 bases for V and 1 base for J; bases not matched to a gene: 1. CDR3 in amino acids: CASSNGRSYNEQFF. The CDR3 DNA is TGTGCCAGTAGTAACGGGAGGTCCTACAATGAGCAGTTCTTC. The complete variable domain, with remaining parts taken from reference TRBV19 and TRBJ2-1, reads DGGITQSPKYLFRKEGQNVTLSCEQNLNHDAMYWYRQDPGQGLRLIYYSQIVNDFQKGDIAEGYSVSREKKESFPLTVTSAQKNPTAFYLCASSNGRSYNEQFFGPGTRLTVL.